This T cell receptor (beta chain) was sequenced in a study of control samples from healthy donors and cancer patients. This CDR3 comprises 17 residues. Germline V gene lookup returns CDR1 SGDLS and CDR2 YYNGEE. J gave up 4 bases and V 0 bases, and 11 bases lay outside the gene matches. The assay was immunoSEQ multiplex PCR, and TCRdb's table has in-frame clones only and misses some. The table records 90,000 or so clones, 85% to 90% of them present only once. This TCR was recovered from a woman between 45 and 65 years old in good health. Sequencing was done on a sample of blood. The chain is built from TRBV9 and TRBJ2-3; 7 bases line up with TRBD2. The DNA for the CDR3 is TGTGCCAGCAGCGTAGAACTTTGGACTAGTTCAGCAGATACGCAGTATTTT. This gives the protein CASSVELWTSSADTQYF.